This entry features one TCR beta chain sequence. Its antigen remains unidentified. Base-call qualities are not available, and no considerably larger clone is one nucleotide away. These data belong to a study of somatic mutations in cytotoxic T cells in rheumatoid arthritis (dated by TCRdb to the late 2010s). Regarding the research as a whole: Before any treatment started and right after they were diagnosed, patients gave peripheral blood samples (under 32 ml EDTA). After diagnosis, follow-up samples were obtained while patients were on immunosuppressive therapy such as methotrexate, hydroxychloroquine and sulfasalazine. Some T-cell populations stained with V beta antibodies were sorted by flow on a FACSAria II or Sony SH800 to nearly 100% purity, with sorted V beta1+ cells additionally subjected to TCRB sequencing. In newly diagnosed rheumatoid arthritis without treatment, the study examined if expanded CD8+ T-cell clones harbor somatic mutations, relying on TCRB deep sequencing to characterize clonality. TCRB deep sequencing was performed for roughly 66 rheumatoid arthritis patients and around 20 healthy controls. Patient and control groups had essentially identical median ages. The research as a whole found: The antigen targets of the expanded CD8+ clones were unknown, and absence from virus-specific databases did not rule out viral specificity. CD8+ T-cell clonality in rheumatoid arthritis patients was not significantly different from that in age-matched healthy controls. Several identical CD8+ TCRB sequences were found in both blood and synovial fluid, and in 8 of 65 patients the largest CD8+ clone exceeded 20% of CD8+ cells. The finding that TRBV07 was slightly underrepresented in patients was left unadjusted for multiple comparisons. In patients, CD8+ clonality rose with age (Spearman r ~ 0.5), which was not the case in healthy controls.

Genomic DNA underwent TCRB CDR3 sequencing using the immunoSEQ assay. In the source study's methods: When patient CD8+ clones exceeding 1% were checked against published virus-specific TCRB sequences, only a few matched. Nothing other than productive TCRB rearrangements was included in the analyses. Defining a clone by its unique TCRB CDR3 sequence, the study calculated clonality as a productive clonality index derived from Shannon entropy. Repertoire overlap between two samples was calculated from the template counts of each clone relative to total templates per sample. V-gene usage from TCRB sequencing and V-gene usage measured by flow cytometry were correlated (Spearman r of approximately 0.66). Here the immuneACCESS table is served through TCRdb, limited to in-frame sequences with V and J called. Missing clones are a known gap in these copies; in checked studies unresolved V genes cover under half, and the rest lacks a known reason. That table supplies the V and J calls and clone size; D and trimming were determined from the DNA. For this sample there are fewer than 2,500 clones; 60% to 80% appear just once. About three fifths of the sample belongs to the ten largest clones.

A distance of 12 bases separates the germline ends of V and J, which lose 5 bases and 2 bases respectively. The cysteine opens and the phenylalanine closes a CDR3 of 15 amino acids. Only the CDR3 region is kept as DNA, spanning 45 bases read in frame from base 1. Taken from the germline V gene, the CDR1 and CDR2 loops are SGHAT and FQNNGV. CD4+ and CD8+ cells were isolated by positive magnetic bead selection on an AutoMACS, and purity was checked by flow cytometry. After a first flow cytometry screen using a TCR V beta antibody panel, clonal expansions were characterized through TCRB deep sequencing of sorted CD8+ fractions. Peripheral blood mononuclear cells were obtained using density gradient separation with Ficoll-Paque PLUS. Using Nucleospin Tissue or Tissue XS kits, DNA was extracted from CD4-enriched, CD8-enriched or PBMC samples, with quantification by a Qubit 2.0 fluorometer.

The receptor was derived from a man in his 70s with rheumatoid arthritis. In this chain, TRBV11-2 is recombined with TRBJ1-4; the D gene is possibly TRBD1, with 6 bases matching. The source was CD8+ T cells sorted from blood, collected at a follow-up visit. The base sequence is TGTGCCAGCAGCCGTTGGCAGGGGACTAATGAAAAACTGTTTTTT. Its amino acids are CASSRWQGTNEKLFF.